This T cell receptor beta chain was recorded in a study of response to subunit inactivated influenza vaccine. One entry per CDR3 protein, called by TCRdb with MiXCR from the RT-PCR reads. The profile shows roughly 180,000 distinct CDR3 sequences, around 9.2% of them singletons. Overall study findings and caveats: Each seasonal influenza vaccination recruits few new T cells, the authors suggested.

This clonotype occurred a few times. Its antigen is currently unknown. The specimen was non-naive T cells sorted from PBMCs, collected on the day of vaccination. The source is a man aged 50 to 60 who received an inactivated influenza vaccine.

The CDR3 sequence: CASSMGLAVGETQYF. The CDR3 DNA sequence: TGTGCCAGCAGCATGGGACTAGCGGTGGGGGAGACCCAGTACTTC. The V gene is TRBV7-9, the J gene TRBJ2-5; TRBD2 agrees at 11 bases. The CDR3 consists of 15 residues. V gave up 5 bases and J gave up 5 bases; unmatched junction bases: 7. Germline values: CDR1 SEHNR, CDR2 FQNEAQ (reference sequence).